The rows below give T cell receptor beta chains drawn from one sample of a study of OX40 agonist ivuxolimab in advanced cancers. Method: immunoSEQ multiplex PCR; TCRdb's copy keeps in-frame clones and lacks some. The sample gives 10,000 or so clones, approximately 70% of which show up once; 25% to 30% is in the top ten. Sequenced here: CD4+ or CD8+ T cells sorted from blood, sampled in a trial of the OX40 agonist ivuxolimab. All receptors derive from an adult with an advanced solid tumor such as melanoma, head and neck, liver or kidney cancer. The CDR3 runs from the conserved cysteine through the conserved F or W. Fields, in order: V gene, D gene, clone size, J gene, CDR3 protein, CDR3 DNA. A D gene is named only where the DNA matches it firmly. For some rows the clone size is stated as once, few or many, or as a class when expanded; others skip it.

V: TRBV16
D: TRBD1
size: -
J: TRBJ2-5
CDR3: CASSQDTGDETQYF
DNA: TGTGCCAGCAGCCAAGATACAGGGGACGAGACCCAGTACTTC

V: TRBV23-1
D: TRBD1
size: -
J: TRBJ1-2
CDR3: CASSQVGQTPVLSTF
DNA: TGCGCCAGCAGTCAAGTGGGACAGACGCCCGTATTATCCACCTTC

V: TRBV6-6
D: TRBD1
size: -
J: TRBJ2-7
CDR3: CASSLGQGYEQYF
DNA: TGTGCCAGCAGTCTGGGACAGGGTTACGAGCAGTACTTC

V: TRBV30
D: -
size: -
J: TRBJ1-2
CDR3: CAWSEGFNYGYTF
DNA: TGTGCCTGGAGTGAGGGCTTCAACTATGGCTACACCTTC

V: TRBV5-1
D: -
size: -
J: TRBJ2-7
CDR3: CASSPQDPYEQYF
DNA: TGCGCCAGCAGCCCGCAGGACCCCTACGAGCAGTACTTC

V: TRBV5-3
D: -
size: -
J: TRBJ2-7
CDR3: CARSLVGPPYEQYF
DNA: TGTGCCAGAAGCTTGGTGGGGCCCCCCTACGAGCAGTACTTC

V: TRBV2
D: -
size: -
J: TRBJ2-3
CDR3: CASSESQSTDTQYF
DNA: TGTGCCAGCAGTGAGTCACAGTCCACAGATACGCAGTATTTT

V: TRBV6-5
D: -
size: few
J: TRBJ1-2
CDR3: CASSEWQGPYGYTF
DNA: TGTGCCAGCAGTGAATGGCAGGGGCCCTATGGCTACACCTTC

V: TRBV2
D: TRBD2
size: -
J: TRBJ2-3
CDR3: CASIGTSGTDTQYF
DNA: TGTGCCAGTATAGGGACTAGCGGCACAGATACGCAGTATTTT

V: TRBV11-3
D: -
size: -
J: TRBJ1-1
CDR3: CASSLGLNTEAFF
DNA: TGTGCCAGCAGCTTGGGACTGAACACTGAAGCTTTCTTT

V: TRBV5-1
D: -
size: few
J: TRBJ2-4
CDR3: CASSLAGPWAKNIQYF
DNA: TGCGCCAGCAGCTTGGCGGGTCCCTGGGCCAAAAACATTCAGTACTTC

V: TRBV4-3
D: -
size: few
J: TRBJ2-2
CDR3: CASSQAANTGELFF
DNA: TGCGCCAGCAGCCAAGCCGCGAACACCGGGGAGCTGTTTTTT

V: TRBV7-8
D: -
size: -
J: TRBJ2-1
CDR3: CASSLWRGAGDEQFF
DNA: TGTGCCAGCAGCTTATGGCGAGGAGCTGGGGATGAGCAGTTCTTC

V: TRBV2
D: -
size: few
J: TRBJ2-4
CDR3: CASSPTVIAKNIQYF
DNA: TGTGCCAGCAGTCCGACAGTCATAGCCAAAAACATTCAGTACTTC